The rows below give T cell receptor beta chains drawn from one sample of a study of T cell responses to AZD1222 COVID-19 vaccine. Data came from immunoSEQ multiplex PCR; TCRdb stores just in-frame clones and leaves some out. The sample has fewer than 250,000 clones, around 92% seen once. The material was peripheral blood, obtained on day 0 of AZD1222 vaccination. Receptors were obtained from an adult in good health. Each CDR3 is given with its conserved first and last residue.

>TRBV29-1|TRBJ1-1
CSVAPLGNTEAFF
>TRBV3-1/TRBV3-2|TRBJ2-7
CASSQESLHRGRSYEQYF
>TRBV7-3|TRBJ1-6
CASSLDRVENSPLHF
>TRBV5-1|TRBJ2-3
CASSLDRVDDTQYF
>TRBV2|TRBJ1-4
CASSGPGTVNEKLFF
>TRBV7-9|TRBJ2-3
CASSSLRWGAADTQYF
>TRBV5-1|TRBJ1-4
CASSDDRGDEKLFF
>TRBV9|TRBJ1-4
CASSTITGGKLFF
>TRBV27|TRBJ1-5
CASSPGGGQPQHF
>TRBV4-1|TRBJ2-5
CASSQDRGTRGVETQYF
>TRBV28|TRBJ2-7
CASTPGGSSYEQYF
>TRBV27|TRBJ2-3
CASSSRAESSTDTQYF
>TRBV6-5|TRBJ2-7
CASRDYEQYF
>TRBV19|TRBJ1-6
CASSMGSPLHF
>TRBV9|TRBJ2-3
CASTDEAGTSTDTQYF
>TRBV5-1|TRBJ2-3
CASSLEVGRGTDTQYF
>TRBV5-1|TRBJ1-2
CASSLDRNNYGYTF
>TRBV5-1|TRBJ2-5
CASSLGARTGYEGETQYF
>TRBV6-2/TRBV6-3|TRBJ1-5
CASSRGAGTQPQHF
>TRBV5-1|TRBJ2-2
CASSRQGLDTGELFF
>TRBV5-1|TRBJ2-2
CASSPDRPNTGELFF
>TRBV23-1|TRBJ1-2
CASSHPRQENYGYTF
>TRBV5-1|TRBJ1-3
CASSEGSGNTIYF
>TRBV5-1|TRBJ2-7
CASSFWGISYEQYF
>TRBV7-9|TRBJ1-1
CASSLPTVSGTEAFF
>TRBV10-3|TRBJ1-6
CAISEGAGNSPLHF
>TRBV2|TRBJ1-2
CASSDSDRKPHNYGYTF
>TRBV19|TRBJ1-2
CASSIDPRRGYTF
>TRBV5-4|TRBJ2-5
CASSLESRFQETQYF
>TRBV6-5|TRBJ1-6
CASSYLQDLSPLHF
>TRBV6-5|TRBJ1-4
CASSSGGAGNEKLFF
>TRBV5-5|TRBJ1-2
CASSATGLNGYTF
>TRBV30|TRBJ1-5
CAWNPGPGQPQHF
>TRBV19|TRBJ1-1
CASNWDGDTEAFF
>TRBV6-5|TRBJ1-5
CASSSGQPSNQPQHF
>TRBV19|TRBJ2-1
CASTRSGGAWNEQFF
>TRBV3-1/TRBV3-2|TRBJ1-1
CASSPGTGGNTEAFF
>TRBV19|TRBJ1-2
CASRRDYGYTF
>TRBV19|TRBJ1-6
CASSIHRDRTNSPLHF
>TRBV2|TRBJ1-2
CASSKRSGIDSYTF
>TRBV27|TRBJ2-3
CASSLVGHPTDTQYF
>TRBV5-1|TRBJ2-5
CASSYAGAAETQYF